These T cell receptor beta chains were read from a single sample in a study of T cell responses to AZD1222 COVID-19 vaccine. The data were produced by immunoSEQ multiplex PCR, yet TCRdb's version contains in-frame clones alone and is incomplete. The data contain about 85,000 clones, 80% to 95% of them seen just once; the ten biggest clones take up 8%. The sequenced sample was peripheral blood, obtained 28 days after the second AZD1222 dose. The receptors originated from an adult who received the AZD1222 COVID-19 vaccine. CDR3s include the opening cysteine and the closing phenylalanine or tryptophan. A D gene is named only where the DNA matches it firmly. A clone size is listed for some rows: how often the clone was seen (once, few, many), or a class if it is expanded.

length,D,J,size,V,CDR3,DNA
13,-,TRBJ2-1,-,TRBV29-1,CSVGSATANEQFF,TGCAGCGTTGGTAGCGCGACCGCCAATGAGCAGTTCTTC
18,TRBD2,TRBJ2-3,-,TRBV5-5,CASSPARSSGSSTDTQYF,TGTGCCAGCAGCCCGGCTCGATCTAGCGGGAGTAGTACAGATACGCAGTATTTT
14,-,TRBJ2-1,-,TRBV2,CASSRASLAAEQFF,TGTGCCAGCAGTCGGGCTAGCCTCGCTGCTGAGCAGTTCTTC
16,TRBD1,TRBJ2-2,-,TRBV9,CASSVEGQGHTGELFF,TGTGCCAGCAGCGTAGAGGGACAGGGTCACACCGGGGAGCTGTTTTTT
15,-,TRBJ1-5,-,TRBV16,CASSQSGQGHQPQHF,TGTGCCAGCAGCCAATCGGGGCAGGGGCATCAGCCCCAGCATTTT
15,TRBD2,TRBJ2-7,-,TRBV3-1/TRBV3-2,CASSLGLAETYEQYF,TGTGCCAGCAGCCTGGGACTAGCGGAAACCTACGAGCAGTACTTC
10,-,TRBJ2-1,-,TRBV27,CASSEHEQFF,TGTGCCAGCAGTGAACATGAGCAGTTCTTC
15,TRBD2,TRBJ2-5,-,TRBV19,CASSALAGGKETQYF,TGTGCCAGTAGTGCTCTAGCGGGAGGTAAAGAGACCCAGTACTTC
15,-,TRBJ2-7,few,TRBV19,CASSILGGTGYEQYF,TGTGCCAGTAGTATACTAGGAGGGACTGGCTACGAGCAGTACTTC
17,TRBD2,TRBJ2-2,-,TRBV3-1/TRBV3-2,CASSPRLAGPNTGELFF,TGTGCCAGCAGCCCAAGACTAGCGGGCCCGAACACCGGGGAGCTGTTTTTT
17,-,TRBJ2-4,-,TRBV7-9,CASSHVQERLAKNIQYF,TGTGCCAGCAGTCACGTACAGGAGAGATTAGCCAAAAACATTCAGTACTTC
14,TRBD2,TRBJ2-7,once,TRBV18,CASSPGTSGYEQYF,TGTGCCAGCTCACCGGGTACTAGCGGCTACGAGCAGTACTTC
16,-,TRBJ2-7,once,TRBV14,CASSQGAWSSSYEQYF,TGTGCCAGCAGCCAAGGCGCGTGGTCTTCATCCTACGAGCAGTACTTC
12,-,TRBJ2-5,-,TRBV27,CASSRIGETQYF,TGTGCCAGCAGTAGGATCGGGGAGACCCAGTACTTC
14,TRBD1,TRBJ2-5,-,TRBV9,CASSVRDSWETQYF,TGTGCCAGCAGTGTAAGGGACAGCTGGGAGACCCAGTACTTC
16,-,TRBJ1-2,-,TRBV7-9,CASSPNARTTNYGYTF,TGTGCCAGCAGCCCTAACGCCCGGACTACTAACTATGGCTACACCTTC
13,-,TRBJ1-5,-,TRBV2,CASCGVLGQPQHF,TGTGCCAGCTGTGGGGTTTTAGGTCAGCCCCAGCATTTT
17,TRBD1,TRBJ1-4,once,TRBV28,CASSFATGGLPDEKLFF,TGTGCCAGCAGTTTCGCTACAGGGGGCCTACCAGATGAAAAACTGTTTTTT
17,TRBD2,TRBJ2-1,-,TRBV7-9,CASSSITSGSNYNEQFF,TGTGCCAGCAGCTCAATTACTAGCGGGAGCAACTACAATGAGCAGTTCTTC
15,TRBD1,TRBJ2-7,-,TRBV6-1,CASSEGTGGPYEQYF,TGTGCCAGCAGTGAAGGGACAGGGGGCCCCTACGAGCAGTACTTC
15,TRBD2,TRBJ2-1,once,TRBV10-1,CASSDPGLADNEQFF,TGCGCCAGCTCAGACCCGGGACTAGCGGACAATGAGCAGTTCTTC
14,-,TRBJ1-5,-,TRBV5-5,CASSSGQFNQPQHF,TGTGCCAGCAGCTCGGGTCAGTTCAATCAGCCCCAGCATTTT
18,TRBD2,TRBJ2-1,-,TRBV3-1/TRBV3-2,CASSQVPWREGGDNEQFF,TGTGCCAGCAGCCAAGTCCCCTGGCGGGAGGGCGGGGACAATGAGCAGTTCTTC
12,-,TRBJ2-1,-,TRBV6-5,CASKRGAFEQFF,TGTGCCAGCAAGAGGGGGGCGTTTGAGCAGTTCTTC
10,-,TRBJ1-2,-,TRBV29-1,CSVGGFGYTF,TGCAGCGTTGGGGGGTTTGGCTACACCTTC
15,TRBD1,TRBJ2-3,-,TRBV28,CASSYRTGSTDTQYF,TGTGCCAGCAGTTACAGGACAGGCAGCACAGATACGCAGTATTTT
16,-,TRBJ2-2,once,TRBV4-1,CASSRDATMNTGELFF,TGCGCCAGCAGCCGCGACGCTACGATGAACACCGGGGAGCTGTTTTTT
13,-,TRBJ1-6,-,TRBV30,CAWGRTVNSPLHF,TGTGCCTGGGGGAGGACAGTCAATTCACCCCTCCACTTT
15,-,TRBJ2-3,-,TRBV10-1,CASSTGLLGTDTQYF,TGCGCCAGCAGTACAGGCCTCCTAGGCACAGATACGCAGTATTTT
18,TRBD1,TRBJ2-6,-,TRBV7-3,CASGGPGTGSSGANVLTF,TGTGCCAGCGGGGGGCCCGGGACAGGGAGCTCTGGGGCCAACGTCCTGACTTTC
10,-,TRBJ2-1,-,TRBV2,CASSVFEQFF,TGTGCCAGCAGTGTATTTGAGCAGTTCTTC
20,TRBD2,TRBJ2-3,-,TRBV7-8,CASSPVRRGTSGRVADTQYF,TGTGCCAGCAGCCCAGTGCGGCGGGGGACTAGCGGGAGGGTGGCAGATACGCAGTATTTT
16,TRBD2,TRBJ2-1,-,TRBV28,CASSPSGTSGYNEQFF,TGTGCCAGCAGCCCGAGCGGGACTAGCGGTTACAATGAGCAGTTCTTC
14,-,TRBJ2-3,-,TRBV7-7,CASSPGHSTDTQYF,TGTGCCAGCAGCCCGGGACACAGCACAGATACGCAGTATTTT
16,-,TRBJ1-5,-,TRBV19,CASSTPRDMYNQPQHF,TGTGCCAGTAGTACCCCCCGGGACATGTACAATCAGCCCCAGCATTTT
14,-,TRBJ2-7,-,TRBV27,CASSFSTGIYEQYF,TGTGCCAGCAGTTTTAGTACAGGGATTTACGAGCAGTACTTC
14,TRBD1,TRBJ1-5,-,TRBV27,CASSQGQPGQPQHF,TGTGCCAGCAGTCAGGGACAGCCCGGGCAGCCCCAGCATTTT
18,-,TRBJ2-3,-,TRBV19,CASSMSGILTQYTDTQYF,TGTGCCAGTAGTATGAGCGGAATACTCACCCAATACACAGATACGCAGTATTTT
13,-,TRBJ2-2,-,TRBV30,CACQTSRPGELFF,TGTGCCTGCCAGACTAGTCGCCCCGGGGAGCTGTTTTTT
15,-,TRBJ2-5,-,TRBV18,CASSPQRRNQETQYF,TGTGCCAGCTCACCACAGCGGAGAAACCAAGAGACCCAGTACTTC
17,TRBD2,TRBJ2-5,-,TRBV7-3,CASSLTLAGLWQETQYF,TGTGCCAGCAGCTTAACGCTAGCGGGGCTGTGGCAAGAGACCCAGTACTTC
15,-,TRBJ1-4,once,TRBV7-8,CASSPHLRVNEKLFF,TGTGCCAGCAGCCCTCACCTGCGAGTTAATGAAAAACTGTTTTTT
15,TRBD2,TRBJ2-1,once,TRBV9,CASSVAGEFHNEQFF,TGTGCCAGCAGCGTGGCGGGAGAATTCCACAATGAGCAGTTCTTC
15,-,TRBJ2-5,-,TRBV5-4,CASSSDPGGGETQYF,TGTGCCAGCAGCTCGGACCCAGGGGGGGGAGAGACCCAGTACTTC